Below are 9 T cell receptor beta chains sequenced from a single sample in a study of cytomegalovirus exposure and HLA in healthy donors. Primers for the PCR totalled 60 Vbeta and 13 Jbeta. The protocol was immunoSEQ multiplex PCR, while the TCRdb copy is restricted to in-frame clones and leaves out a portion. The sample has about 150,000 clones, about 83% seen once; the top ten hold under 4.5%. Source material: PBMCs. Every receptor here comes from a woman in her forties in good health and CMV-seronegative.

CDR3 residues: CASSPQLAGGLVVQYF. The CDR3 nucleotides read TGTGCCAGCAGCCCCCAACTAGCGGGAGGATTAGTTGTTCAGTACTTC. The genes are TRBV9 and TRBJ2-4; 12 bases are shared with TRBD2. The V gene's germline CDR1 is SGDLS and CDR2 YYNGEE. Losses at the gene ends were 4 bases for V and 11 bases for J; bases not matched to a gene: 13. This CDR3 comprises 16 residues.

This clone appeared a few times. V usage is TRBV6-1 and J usage is TRBJ1-2; D is perhaps TRBD1 (5 bases). Germline CDR1 is MNHNS and CDR2 is SASEGT. This CDR3 has 13 amino acids. CDR3 amino acids: CGHSSGGRYGYTF. The CDR3 DNA reads as TGTGGCCACTCCAGCGGGGGTCGCTATGGCTACACCTTC.

The rearrangement links TRBV10-3 to TRBJ2-1; 10 bases agree with TRBD2. This CDR3 spans 15 amino acids. From germline, CDR1 is ENHRY and CDR2 SYGVKD. V lost 7 bases, J lost 3 bases, and 6 bases stayed unmatched. The CDR3 DNA follows: TGTGCCATCACCCCCGGGACTAGCGACTACAATGAGCAGTTCTTC. It translates to CAITPGTSDYNEQFF.

The chain recombines TRBV5-1 with TRBJ2-7; tentative D call: TRBD2 (5 bases). This CDR3 comprises 13 residues. With 4 bases removed from V and 5 bases from J, the gap between germline ends came to 13 bases. CDR1 is SGHRS and CDR2 is YFSETQ in the germline V gene. This chain's CDR3 is CASSPGSVHEQYF. For the CDR3, the DNA is TGCGCCAGCAGCCCGGGGAGTGTCCACGAGCAGTACTTC.

V gene TRBV9 combines with J gene TRBJ2-7; TRBD1 might be the D (5 bases). Trimming removed 4 bases at V and 4 bases at J, with 12 bases between. Germline V gives CDR1 SGDLS, CDR2 YYNGEE. This CDR3 has 13 amino acids. The CDR3 loop is CASSNTQGYEQYF. The CDR3, as DNA: TGTGCCAGCAGCAATACTCAGGGTTACGAGCAGTACTTC.

This clone was observed a handful of times. V gene TRBV5-6 combines with J gene TRBJ1-4; a weak D match, TRBD1 (5 bases). Trimming stripped 1 base from V and 8 bases from J, with 12 bases between. Germline values: CDR1 SGHDT, CDR2 YYEEEE. This CDR3 has 14 residues. The CDR3 loop reads CASSLFSGDEKLFF. DNA of the CDR3: TGTGCCAGCAGCTTGTTTTCGGGGGACGAAAAACTGTTTTTT.

Points on this clone: Germline and junction disagree at one end, which may indicate a read error. The gene calls are TRBV7-9 and TRBJ1-1; TRBD1 is a possible D gene (5 bases). The CDR3 covers 13 residues. The V gene's germline CDR1 is SEHNR and CDR2 FQNEAQ (reference sequence). CDR3 DNA sequence: TGTTCCAGCAGCTTATGGGGGGAGACTGAAGCTTTCTTT. This encodes CSSSLWGETEAFF.

This clone was detected a few times. The chain joins TRBV28 to TRBJ1-5; 7 bases map to TRBD1. Looked up from germline, CDR1 is MDHEN and CDR2 is SYDVKM. V shed 3 bases, J shed 4 bases, and the junction held 6 bases outside the gene matches. CDR3 length: 15 residues. The CDR3 bases are TGTGCCAGCAGTTTCCGGGACAGACGGAATCAGCCCCAGCATTTT. Translation gives CASSFRDRRNQPQHF.

The sample holds a few counts of this clone. The chain carries TRBV29-1 and TRBJ1-2, with a tentative D call TRBD1 (6 bases). This CDR3 contains 15 residues. The V gene's germline CDR1 is SQVTM and CDR2 ANQGSEA. V was shortened by 5 bases and J by 2 bases, with 18 bases between the two germline ends. CDR3 sequence reads: CSVLPTGTPNYGYTF. CDR3 DNA sequence: TGCAGCGTTTTGCCCACCGGGACACCAAACTATGGCTACACCTTC.